The 23 T cell receptor beta chains below all came from one sample that was sequenced in a study of radiotherapy plus CTLA-4 blockade in lung cancer. The repertoire was sequenced with immunoSEQ multiplex PCR; TCRdb's copy has only in-frame clones and lacks some. Here the sample spans 55,000 to 70,000 clones, roughly four fifths being singletons. Sequences were derived from peripheral blood, sampled from a patient treated with radiotherapy plus ipilimumab. Source of these receptors: a human donor with non-small cell lung cancer who had a complete response to radiotherapy plus ipilimumab.

The chain uses TRBV5-1 and TRBJ2-4; a weak D match, TRBD2 (5 bases). This CDR3 contains 13 residues. Germline loops: CDR1 SGHRS, CDR2 YFSETQ. V was shortened by 4 bases and J by 6 bases, with 11 bases between the two germline ends. Here the CDR3 DNA reads TGCGCCAGCAGCCCAGAGGGTGGAAACATTCAGTACTTC. Residues: CASSPEGGNIQYF. Looking up the rest from reference TRBV5-1 and TRBJ2-4 gives the full variable domain: KAGVTQTPRYLIKTRGQQVTLSCSPISGHRSVSWYQQTPGQGLQFLFEYFSETQRNKGNFPGRFSGRQFSNSRSEMNVSTLELGDSALYLCASSPEGGNIQYFGAGTRLSVL.

The chain carries TRBV27 and TRBJ2-7; 8 bases match TRBD1. The CDR3 has 14 amino acids. The trim removed 5 bases at V and 6 bases at J, leaving 9 bases unmatched. CDR1 is MNHEY and CDR2 is SMNVEV in the germline V gene (reference sequence). CDR3 sequence (DNA): TGTGCCAGCAGTCTGAGACAGGGGTCGGGCGAGCAGTACTTC. Its translation is CASSLRQGSGEQYF.

This clone came up once. V gene TRBV10-3 combines with J gene TRBJ2-7; 9 nucleotides line up with TRBD1. CDR3 length: 13 residues. Germline lookup yields CDR1 ENHRY and CDR2 SYGVKD. The CDR3 loop is CALSGTGSYEQYF. The CDR3 region has the DNA TGTGCTCTATCGGGGACAGGGTCCTACGAGCAGTACTTC.

The chain links TRBV30 to TRBJ1-2; TRBD1 matches at 7 bases. Germline CDR1 reads GTSNPN; CDR2 reads SVGIG (reference sequence). The CDR3 loop spans 14 amino acids. V was pared by 0 bases and J by 4 bases, with 5 bases of the junction left unmatched. The CDR3 sequence: CAWSVERTGYGYTF. CDR3 coding DNA: TGTGCCTGGAGTGTAGAAAGGACAGGCTATGGCTACACCTTC.

The V and J genes are TRBV4-3 and TRBJ1-2, with 7 positions matching TRBD1. CDR3 length: 14 residues. Germline CDR1 is LGHNA and CDR2 is YSLEER. Trimming at V came to 4 bases and at J to 6 bases, leaving 8 bases not matched to a gene. CDR3 sequence (DNA): TGCGCCAGCAGCCGAGGACAGGAAGCTGATGGCTACACCTTC. This encodes CASSRGQEADGYTF.

The rearrangement joins TRBV7-2 to TRBJ2-3; the D gene is possibly TRBD2 (6 bases). Trimming took 4 bases from V and 3 from J, leaving 14 bases between them. The CDR3 sequence is 15 residues long. In germline, CDR1 is SGHTA, CDR2 FQGNSA. The CDR3 is CASSSRRGATDTQYF. The CDR3 coding sequence is TGTGCCAGCAGCTCCCGGCGGGGAGCTACAGATACGCAGTATTTT.

The CDR3 bases are TGTGCCAGCAAGGACCCGGGGGGCACAGATACGCAGTATTTT. It codes for CASKDPGGTDTQYF. The V call is TRBV2, the J call TRBJ2-3, with D possibly TRBD2 on 6 matching bases. Deletions cut 7 bases from V and 1 base from J, with 12 bases between. Germline CDR1 SNHLY, CDR2 FYNNEI. The CDR3 has 14 amino acids.

The V call is TRBV27, the J call TRBJ1-6, with D possibly being TRBD1 (6 bases). Germline CDR1 reads MNHEY; CDR2 reads SMNVEV (reference sequence). Trimming stripped 2 bases from V and 5 bases from J, with 10 bases between. CDR3 length equals 15 residues. The CDR3 spells CASSLGTINNSPLHF. The CDR3 region has the DNA TGTGCCAGCAGTTTAGGGACAATCAATAATTCACCCCTCCACTTT.

The V gene is TRBV7-2, the J gene TRBJ1-5, with D perhaps TRBD1 (6 bases). Germline V gene data show CDR1 as SGHTA and CDR2 as FQGNSA. The CDR3 spans 14 residues. V lost 4 bases and J 7 bases, leaving 14 bases between the germline ends. CDR3 in amino acids: CASSSGRGGQPQHF. The CDR3 DNA is TGTGCCAGCAGCTCCGGCCGGGGGGGCCAGCCCCAGCATTTT. Variable domain in full (rest from reference TRBV7-2 and TRBJ1-5): GAGVSQSPSNKVTEKGKDVELRCDPISGHTALYWYRQSLGQGLEFLIYFQGNSAPDKSGLPSDRFSAERTGGSVSTLTIQRTQQEDSAVYLCASSSGRGGQPQHFGDGTRLSIL.

This clone was picked up one time. This sequence joins TRBV6-1 and TRBJ2-7; D perhaps matches TRBD2 (6 bases). The CDR3 extends over 15 amino acids. Per germline, CDR1 MNHNS and CDR2 SASEGT. Trimming removed 7 bases at V and 0 bases at J, with 16 bases between. In DNA form, the CDR3 reads TGTGCCAGCACCTCGGGCGGGGTGAGCTCCTACGAGCAGTACGTC. This codes for CASTSGGVSSYEQYV.

This clone was recorded once. The J gene is TRBJ1-2, the V gene TRBV19, with D hard to call. Germline V gene data show CDR1 as LNHDA and CDR2 as SQIVND (reference sequence). The CDR3 runs to 13 residues. The V end lost 5 bases, the J end lost 8 bases, and 15 bases lay between the germline ends. The CDR3 is CASSPPGSRGYTF. The DNA for the CDR3 is TGTGCCAGTAGTCCTCCGGGTTCGAGGGGCTACACCTTC.

This clone turned up a few times. The CDR3 bases are TGTGCCAGCAGCCTGATCGCAGGGGGGACCTATGGCTACACCTTC. Its protein product is CASSLIAGGTYGYTF. The J gene is TRBJ1-2, the V gene TRBV5-5; 7 nucleotides match TRBD1. The germline CDR1 and CDR2 sequences are SGHKS and YYEKEE (reference sequence). The V and J ends lost 4 bases and 4 bases, in that order; junction bases with no gene match: 10. The CDR3 is made up of 15 amino acids. Full variable domain (outside the CDR3, taken from reference TRBV5-5 and TRBJ1-2): DAGVTQSPTHLIKTRGQQVTLRCSPISGHKSVSWYQQVLGQGPQFIFQYYEKEERGRGNFPDRFSARQFPNYSSELNVNALLLGDSALYLCASSLIAGGTYGYTFGSGTRLTVV.

The chain links TRBV10-2 to TRBJ1-2; tentatively, D is TRBD1 (5 bases). The CDR3 spans 14 residues. Germline V gene data show CDR1 as WSHSY and CDR2 as SAAADI. The V gene lost 6 bases and the J gene lost 2 bases, with 13 bases spanning the gap. DNA for the CDR3: TGCGCCAGCAGGTTCTACCAGGGAAACTATGGCTACACCTTC. Residues: CASRFYQGNYGYTF.

The rearrangement joins TRBV7-8 to TRBJ2-5; TRBD2 aligns across 10 bases. In germline, CDR1 is SGHVS, CDR2 FQNEAQ. The CDR3 is made up of 14 amino acids. Losses at the gene ends were 6 bases for V and 7 bases for J; bases not matched to a gene: 8. CDR3 coding DNA: TGTGCCAGCAGGGTAGCGGGAGGCGGTGGGACCCAGTACTTC. Protein: CASRVAGGGGTQYF.

The gene calls are TRBV5-1 and TRBJ2-3, with 11 bases aligning to TRBD2. CDR1 and CDR2 (germline): SGHRS, YFSETQ. Unmatched junction bases numbered 9, after V lost 0 bases and J lost 6 bases. This CDR3 region has 17 residues. The CDR3 bases are TGCGCCAGCAGCTTGGGTAGTAGCGGGGGGGCCGCGGATACGCAGTATTTT. Translation: CASSLGSSGGAADTQYF.

Comment on this clone: Other DNA sequences from this sample encode an identical CDR3 as well. The V call is TRBV27, the J call TRBJ1-1, with 11 bases identical to TRBD1. This CDR3 is built from 16 residues. Germline loops: CDR1 MNHEY, CDR2 SMNVEV (reference sequence). J lost 1 base, V lost 4 bases, and 5 bases had no gene match. The CDR3 bases are TGTGCCAGCAGTTCGGACAGGGGGCGAGGGAACACTGAAGCTTTCTTT. Its translation is CASSSDRGRGNTEAFF.

The chain has TRBV12-5 and TRBJ2-2; 8 bases align to TRBD1. This CDR3 contains 16 residues. In germline, CDR1 is LGHNT, CDR2 FRNRAP. The trim removed 4 bases at V and 4 bases at J, leaving 8 bases unmatched. The CDR3 DNA is TGTGCTAGTGGTTCGTCCCAGGGGGCCGGCACCGGGGAGCTGTTTTTT. Residues: CASGSSQGAGTGELFF.

The V call is TRBV9, the J call TRBJ2-7; TRBD1 aligns across 7 bases. Germline trimming cut 2 bases from V and 0 bases from J; bases unmatched to any gene: 5. Germline V gives CDR1 SGDLS, CDR2 YYNGEE. The CDR3 totals 15 residues. The CDR3 loop is CASSVTGESSYEQYF. Here the CDR3 DNA reads TGTGCCAGCAGCGTCACAGGGGAGAGCTCCTACGAGCAGTACTTC.

The genes are TRBV11-3 and TRBJ2-7, with D unclear. This CDR3 is 13 amino acids long. V was cut by 0 bases and J by 3 bases, with 6 bases left in between. Germline CDR1 SGHNT, CDR2 YENEEA. CDR3 in DNA: TGTGCCAGCAGCTTAGAGGTATACTACGAGCAGTACGTC. Protein: CASSLEVYYEQYV.

Worth noting for this clone: Germline is not matched at one junction end, which may reflect a read error. The chain links TRBV29-1 to TRBJ2-4, with TRBD2 matching over 8 bases. Per germline, CDR1 SQVTM and CDR2 ANQGSEA. The length of the CDR3 is 14 residues. The CDR3 loop is CSVGGREARNIQYF. The CDR3 DNA follows: TGCAGCGTTGGAGGGCGGGAGGCCAGAAACATTCAGTACTTC.

This chain uses TRBV6-1 with TRBJ1-5; maybe TRBD1 (5 bases). In germline, CDR1 is MNHNS, CDR2 SASEGT. V gave up 1 base and J gave up 1 base, with 8 bases separating them. The CDR3 covers 15 residues. CDR3 in amino acids: CASSEVSGSNQPQHF. The CDR3 DNA sequence: TGTGCCAGCAGTGAAGTGTCAGGGAGCAATCAGCCCCAGCATTTT.

The chain links TRBV10-3 to TRBJ1-2; 7 nucleotides agree with TRBD1. CDR1 is ENHRY, CDR2 SYGVKD, per germline. The CDR3 covers 18 residues. Losses at the gene ends were 3 bases for V and 5 bases for J; bases not matched to a gene: 18. This CDR3 reads CAISELSETGSQGYGYTF. CDR3 DNA sequence: TGTGCCATCAGTGAACTATCAGAGACAGGGTCACAGGGTTATGGCTACACCTTC.

The chain couples TRBV6-6 to TRBJ1-4, with D possibly being TRBD1 (6 bases). Trimming stripped 4 bases from V and 7 bases from J, with 13 bases between. The germline CDR1 and CDR2 sequences are MNHNY and SVGAGI (reference sequence). The length of the CDR3 is 14 residues. CDR3: CASSLTGAAEKLFF. The CDR3 coding sequence is TGTGCCAGCAGTTTGACAGGAGCGGCTGAAAAACTGTTTTTT.